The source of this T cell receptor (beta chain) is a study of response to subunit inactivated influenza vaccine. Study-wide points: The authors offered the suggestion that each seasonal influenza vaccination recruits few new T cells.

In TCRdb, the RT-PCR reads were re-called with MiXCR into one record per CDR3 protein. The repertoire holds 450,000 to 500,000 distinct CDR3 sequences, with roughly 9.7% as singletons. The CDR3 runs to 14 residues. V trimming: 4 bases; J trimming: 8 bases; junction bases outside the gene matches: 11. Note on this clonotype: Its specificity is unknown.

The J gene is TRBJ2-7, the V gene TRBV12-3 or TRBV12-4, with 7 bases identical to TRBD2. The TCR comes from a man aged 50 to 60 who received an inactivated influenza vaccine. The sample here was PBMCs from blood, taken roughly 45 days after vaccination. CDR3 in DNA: TGTGCCAGCAGTTACTCGGGAGGCCAGGACAAGCAGTACTTC. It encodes CASSYSGGQDKQYF.